Listed here are 22 T cell receptor beta chains from one sample, sequenced in a study of beta chain features in type 1 diabetes. Study results and limitations: Among patients with Type 1 diabetes, TCRB CDR3s were moderately but significantly shorter in every one of the four CD4+ subsets.

The antigens for these receptors are not known. Every bit of the isolated RNA underwent reverse transcription, so sequencing read expressed TCRB transcripts. Data came from immunoSEQ multiplex PCR; TCRdb stores just in-frame clones and leaves some out. The sample records some 240,000 clones, 16% being singletons. The material sequenced was naive CD4+ T cells from blood. The receptors were sampled from a man aged 30-40 years with type 1 diabetes.

The gene calls are TRBV27 and TRBJ1-4, with D tentatively TRBD1 (5 bases). The CDR3 consists of 14 residues. The germline CDR1 and CDR2 sequences are MNHEY and SMNVEV (reference sequence). Trimming removed 5 bases from V and 5 bases from J, with 12 bases in between. The CDR3 region has the DNA TGTGCCAGCAGTCCAGGGATTCGAAATGAAAAACTGTTTTTT. Translated, it gives CASSPGIRNEKLFF.

V gene TRBV28 combines with J gene TRBJ2-1; D remains unclear. The V and J ends lost 5 bases and 10 bases respectively, with 12 bases between them. The CDR3 length is 12 residues. CDR1 is MDHEN, CDR2 SYDVKM, per germline. CDR3 in DNA: TGTGCCAGCAGTGCCCCGACTGGAGAGCAGTTCTTC. Its protein product is CASSAPTGEQFF.

V and J are TRBV15 and TRBJ2-3; the D is unclear. Trimming cost V 0 bases and J 2 bases, with 15 bases left between them. Germline V gene lookup returns CDR1 LNHNV and CDR2 YYDKDF (reference sequence). This CDR3 is built from 17 residues. The CDR3 reads CATSRDLYGRITDTQYF. CDR3 bases: TGTGCCACCAGCAGAGATCTTTACGGCAGGATCACAGATACGCAGTATTTT.

V and J are TRBV4-3 and TRBJ2-1; TRBD2 matches at 7 bases. The CDR3 is 17 residues long. Trimming removed 4 bases from V and 4 bases from J; junction bases left unmatched: 13. Germline CDR1 is LGHNA and CDR2 is YSLEER. This CDR3 is CASSLGVAGGSYNEQFF. CDR3 in DNA: TGCGCCAGCAGCCTGGGGGTTGCGGGCGGGAGTTACAATGAGCAGTTCTTC.

The CDR3 spells CASSLGPTGELFF. DNA for the CDR3: TGTGCCAGCTCCCTAGGCCCGACCGGGGAGCTGTTTTTT. The chain couples TRBV25-1 to TRBJ2-2, with no clear D. The CDR3 totals 13 residues. Germline CDR1 is MGHDK and CDR2 is SYGVNS. V lost 8 bases and J 5 bases, leaving 12 bases between the germline ends.

This clone was found a few times. V and J are TRBV29-1 and TRBJ2-7, with D perhaps matching TRBD1 (7 bases). CDR1 is SQVTM and CDR2 is ANQGSEA in the germline V gene. V lost 7 bases and J lost 5, with 18 bases in between. The CDR3 has 13 amino acids. The CDR3 here is CSAQEGARDEQYF. The CDR3 DNA follows: TGCAGCGCTCAGGAGGGGGCTCGGGACGAGCAGTACTTC.

This rearrangement joins TRBV29-1 to TRBJ2-1; maybe TRBD1 (5 bases). The CDR3 spans 14 residues. V was pared by 7 bases and J by 5 bases, with 18 bases between. Germline V lookup: CDR1 SQVTM, CDR2 ANQGSEA. The CDR3 coding sequence is TGCAGCGGATCCAGGGTTCCCAGGGACAATGAGCAGTTCTTC. It specifies CSGSRVPRDNEQFF.

This clone was recorded a few times. The rearrangement uses TRBV4-3 and TRBJ2-1; D is ambiguous. V lost 4 bases and J 1 base, leaving 14 bases between the germline ends. The CDR3 is 16 residues long. The germline V gene has CDR1 LGHNA and CDR2 YSLEER. In DNA, the CDR3 is TGCGCCAGCAGCCCCTTCTCATTTCAGTCCTACAATGAGCAGTTCTTC. Translating gives CASSPFSFQSYNEQFF.

In DNA, the CDR3 is TGTGCCAGCAGCGTAGATGGCCGGGTTGACTACGAGCAGTACTTC. It is translated as CASSVDGRVDYEQYF. The chain combines TRBV9 with TRBJ2-7; D unclear. The ends were cut back, 0 bases at V and 3 bases at J, with 13 bases in the middle. Germline V gene lookup returns CDR1 SGDLS and CDR2 YYNGEE. This CDR3 comprises 15 residues. Full variable domain (rest looked up from reference TRBV9 and TRBJ2-7): DSGVTQTPKHLITATGQRVTLRCSPRSGDLSVYWYQQSLDQGLQFLIQYYNGEERAKGNILERFSAQQFPDLHSELNLSSLELGDSALYFCASSVDGRVDYEQYFGPGTRLTVT.

This clone has only a few counts. V gene TRBV7-2 combines with J gene TRBJ2-6; D remains ambiguous. This CDR3 spans 13 amino acids. The germline V gene encodes CDR1 SGHTA and CDR2 FQGNSA. With 8 bases removed from V and 4 bases from J, the gap between germline ends came to 9 bases. The CDR3 nucleotides are TGTGCCAGCCAGAGAATAGGGGCCAACGTCCTGACTTTC. Translating it yields CASQRIGANVLTF.

In this sample, this clone turned up a few times. The CDR3 sequence: CAWSQRRDTEAFF. The DNA for the CDR3 is TGTGCCTGGAGCCAAAGGAGGGACACTGAAGCTTTCTTT. The gene calls are TRBV30 and TRBJ1-1, with D unresolved. The CDR3 runs 13 residues. CDR1 and CDR2 (germline): GTSNPN, SVGIG (reference sequence). V lost 3 bases and J 3 bases, leaving 11 bases between the germline ends.

This clone was seen only a few times. The chain employs TRBV7-3 and TRBJ2-2, with TRBD1 matching over 7 bases. V lost 5 bases to trimming and J lost 4 bases; unmatched junction nucleotides: 4. Germline loops: CDR1 SGHTA, CDR2 FQGTGA. This CDR3 region has 14 residues. CDR3 sequence reads: CASSPTGLTGELFF. The CDR3 coding sequence is TGTGCCAGCAGCCCGACAGGGCTCACCGGGGAGCTGTTTTTT.

Only a few counts were recorded for this clone. The chain recombines TRBV29-1 with TRBJ2-7; D not resolved. Germline V gene sequence: CDR1 SQVTM, CDR2 ANQGSEA. The CDR3 runs to 12 residues. Trimming removed 6 bases from V and 0 bases from J, with 9 bases in between. CDR3 sequence: CSVSTPSYEQYF. As DNA, the CDR3 is TGCAGCGTCTCGACCCCCTCCTACGAGCAGTACTTC.

There are a few counts of this clone. V gene TRBV4-2 combines with J gene TRBJ2-7; D remains unclear. This CDR3 is built from 15 residues. V was shortened by 0 bases and J by 3 bases, with 12 bases between the two germline ends. Germline values: CDR1 LGHNA, CDR2 YNFKEQ. Here the CDR3 DNA reads TGTGCCAGCAGCCAAGACTGGCTAGTTGGCTACGAGCAGTACTTC. It encodes CASSQDWLVGYEQYF.

The rearrangement uses TRBV27 and TRBJ2-1; possibly TRBD2 for D (5 bases). CDR1 MNHEY and CDR2 SMNVEV come from the germline V gene (reference sequence). V lost 6 bases to trimming and J lost 3 bases, with 21 bases between them. CDR3 length: 17 residues. The CDR3 DNA reads TGTGCCAGCAGCTCTAGCCCTCGATCTGAAAGCTACAATGAGCAGTTCTTC. This codes for CASSSSPRSESYNEQFF.

The chain carries TRBV6-1 and TRBJ2-7; D not certain. The V gene lost 2 bases and the J gene lost 0 bases, with 2 bases spanning the gap. CDR3 length: 12 residues. Germline-derived CDR1 and CDR2 are MNHNS and SASEGT. CDR3 loop: CASSEFSYEQYF. Here the CDR3 DNA reads TGTGCCAGCAGTGAATTCTCCTACGAGCAGTACTTC.

J is TRBJ2-5 and V is TRBV4-3; D not resolved. The ends were cut back, 0 bases at V and 7 bases at J, with 12 bases in the middle. From germline, CDR1 is LGHNA and CDR2 YSLEER. The CDR3 length is 14 residues. The CDR3 DNA is TGCGCCAGCAGCCAAGATAGGGCGGCTAGGACCCAGTACTTC. Encoded protein: CASSQDRAARTQYF.

The chain carries TRBV7-2 and TRBJ2-1, with a tentative D call TRBD2 (6 bases). CDR3 length: 12 amino acids. V lost 3 bases and J lost 10, with 10 bases in between. CDR1 SGHTA and CDR2 FQGNSA come from the germline V gene. CDR3 amino acids: CASSFQRVEQFF. The CDR3 DNA follows: TGTGCCAGCAGCTTCCAGCGGGTCGAGCAGTTCTTC.

This rearrangement joins TRBV7-2 to TRBJ2-7; tentatively, D is TRBD1 (6 bases). This CDR3 comprises 14 residues. CDR1 SGHTA and CDR2 FQGNSA come from the germline V gene. The germline V and J ends were trimmed by 6 bases and 4 bases, with 16 bases remaining between them. The CDR3 DNA reads TGTGCCAGCAGTTCTCGAGGGACACTGTACGAGCAGTACTTC. This encodes CASSSRGTLYEQYF.

This chain links TRBV7-9 with TRBJ1-2; D unclear. The CDR3 covers 13 residues. V shed 2 bases and J shed 7 bases, with 11 bases lying between them. Germline CDR1 reads SEHNR; CDR2 reads FQNEAQ (reference sequence). The CDR3 bases are TGTGCCAGCAGCTTACGACCCACCGGTGGCTACACCTTC. Translated, it gives CASSLRPTGGYTF.

Only a few counts were recorded for this clone. The chain carries TRBV29-1 and TRBJ1-2; the D is unclear. Trimming cost V 0 bases and J 4 bases, with 12 bases left between them. From germline, CDR1 is SQVTM and CDR2 ANQGSEA. The CDR3 has 14 residues. CDR3 sequence (DNA): TGCAGCGTTGAAGATCGTTCAGAAACCTATGGCTACACCTTC. Translated, it gives CSVEDRSETYGYTF.

This clone was picked up a small number of times. V and J are TRBV7-3 and TRBJ2-3, with D possibly called TRBD1 or TRBD2 (5 bases each). V lost 5 bases and J 0 bases, leaving 9 bases between the germline ends. Germline CDR1 and CDR2: SGHTA and FQGTGA. This CDR3 is built from 14 residues. The CDR3 here is CASSPGRSTDTQYF. The CDR3 coding sequence is TGTGCCAGCAGCCCGGGGCGCAGCACAGATACGCAGTATTTT. Using reference TRBV7-3 and TRBJ2-3 for the parts outside the CDR3, the full variable domain is GAGVSQTPSNKVTEKGKYVELRCDPISGHTALYWYRQSLGQGPEFLIYFQGTGAADDSGLPNDRFFAVRPEGSVSTLKIQRTERGDSAVYLCASSPGRSTDTQYFGPGTRLTVL.